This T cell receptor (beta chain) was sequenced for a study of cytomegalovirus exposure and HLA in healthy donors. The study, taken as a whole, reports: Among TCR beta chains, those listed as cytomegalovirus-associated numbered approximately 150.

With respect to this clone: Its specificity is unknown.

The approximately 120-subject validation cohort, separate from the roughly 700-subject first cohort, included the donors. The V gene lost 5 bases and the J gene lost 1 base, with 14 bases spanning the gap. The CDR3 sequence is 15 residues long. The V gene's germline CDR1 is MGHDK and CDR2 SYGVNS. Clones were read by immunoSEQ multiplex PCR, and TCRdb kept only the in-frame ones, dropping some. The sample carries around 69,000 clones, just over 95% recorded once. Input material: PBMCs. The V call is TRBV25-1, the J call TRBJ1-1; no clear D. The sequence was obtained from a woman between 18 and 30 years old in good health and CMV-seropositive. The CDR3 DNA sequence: TGTGCCAGCAGTCCCCCCCGGGGAGCGAACACTGAAGCTTTCTTT. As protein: CASSPPRGANTEAFF.